This T cell receptor beta chain was captured in a study of shared clonotypes between healthy human individuals. Study overall: A donor's plate count was three for CD4 naive and three for CD4 memory; CD8 naive had two and CD8 memory one. Study findings and constraints: In the sorted subsets, rarefaction showed sequencing was incomplete despite large depth. The generation probabilities recorded for non-shared clonotypes fell below those of clonotypes shared by all four donors.

This clone appeared once. What it binds is not known. Some clones are missing from TCRdb's copy, which holds only in-frame ones; the method was immunoSEQ multiplex PCR. Found here are some 2 million clones, 95% of them singletons; the top ten hold roughly 0.13%. Trimming took 5 bases from V and 1 from J; bases not matched to a gene: 2. This CDR3 spans 14 amino acids. Germline V gene data show CDR1 as LNHDA and CDR2 as SQIVND (reference sequence). Division of CD4+ cells produced a CD45RA+ naive subset and a CD45RA-negative memory subset. The chain combines TRBV19 with TRBJ2-1, with 7 bases that match TRBD1. The receptor was isolated from a man between 18 and 35 years old in good health. The material sequenced was naive CD4+ T cells sorted from blood. Specified subset: CD45RA+ positively selected. The CDR3: CASSQTGSYNEQFF. Here the CDR3 DNA reads TGTGCCAGTAGTCAGACAGGGTCCTACAATGAGCAGTTCTTC.